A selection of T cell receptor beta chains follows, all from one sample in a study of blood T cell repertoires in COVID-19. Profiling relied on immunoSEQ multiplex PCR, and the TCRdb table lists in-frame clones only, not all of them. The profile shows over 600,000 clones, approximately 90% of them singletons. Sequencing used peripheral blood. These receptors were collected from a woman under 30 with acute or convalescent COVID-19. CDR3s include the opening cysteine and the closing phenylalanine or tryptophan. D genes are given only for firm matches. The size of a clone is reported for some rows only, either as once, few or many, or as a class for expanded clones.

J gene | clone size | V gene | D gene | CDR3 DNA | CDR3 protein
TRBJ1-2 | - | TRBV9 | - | TGTGCCAGCAGTGAATCAGGGTCTGGCTACACCTTC | CASSESGSGYTF
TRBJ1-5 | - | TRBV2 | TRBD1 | TGTGCCAGCAGTGTCCCGGGACAGGGATATAGCAATCAGCCCCAGCATTTT | CASSVPGQGYSNQPQHF
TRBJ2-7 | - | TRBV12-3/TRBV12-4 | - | TGTGCCAGCAGTTTTCATCCCTACGAGCAGTACTTC | CASSFHPYEQYF
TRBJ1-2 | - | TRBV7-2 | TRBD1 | TGTGCCAGCAGCCCGGGACAGACCAACGGCTACACCTTC | CASSPGQTNGYTF
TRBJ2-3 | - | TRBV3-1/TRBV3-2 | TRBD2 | TGTGCCAGCAGTCTGGGACTAGCAGTCACAGATACGCAGTATTTT | CASSLGLAVTDTQYF
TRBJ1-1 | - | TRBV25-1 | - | TGTGCCAGCAGGTGGACTGGGGACACTGAAGCTTTCTTT | CASRWTGDTEAFF
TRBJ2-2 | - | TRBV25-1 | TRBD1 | TGTGCCACTACGGGACAGGGGTACGGGGAGCTGTTTTTT | CATTGQGYGELFF
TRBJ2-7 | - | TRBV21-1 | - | TGTGCCAGCAGCAGAGGTCCCTGGACAGATAAAGTGGGCGAGCAGTACTTC | CASSRGPWTDKVGEQYF
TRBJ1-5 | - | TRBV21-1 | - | TGTGCCAGCAGCACCACAGGTCTCGGCAATCAGCCCCAGCATTTT | CASSTTGLGNQPQHF
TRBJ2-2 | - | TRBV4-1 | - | TGCGCCAGCACGAGACGGGGGTTCACCGGGGAGCTGTTTTTT | CASTRRGFTGELFF
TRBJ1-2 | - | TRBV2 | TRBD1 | TGTGCCAGCAGACGGACAGGGTATAGTGGCTACACCTTC | CASRRTGYSGYTF
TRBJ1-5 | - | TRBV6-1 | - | TGTGCCAGCAGTGAAGACCCCGGGGGGCGTCAGCCCCAGCATTTT | CASSEDPGGRQPQHF
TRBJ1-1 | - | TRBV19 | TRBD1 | TGTGCCAGTACGACAGGGGGGTCGAACACTGAAGCTTTCTTT | CASTTGGSNTEAFF
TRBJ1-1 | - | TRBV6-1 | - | TGTGCCAGCAGTGAATACGCAGGGAACATGAACACTGAAGCTTTCTTT | CASSEYAGNMNTEAFF
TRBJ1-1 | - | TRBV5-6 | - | TGTGCCAGCAGCTCCCGAGGTCGGAGGAACACTGAAGCTTTCTTT | CASSSRGRRNTEAFF
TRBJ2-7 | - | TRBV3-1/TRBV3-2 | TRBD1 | TGTGCCAGCAGCCAACACCCGGGACAGGGGTACGAGCAGTACTTC | CASSQHPGQGYEQYF
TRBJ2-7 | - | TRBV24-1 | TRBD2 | TGTGCCACCAGTGATGGGACTAACTACGAGCAGTACTTC | CATSDGTNYEQYF
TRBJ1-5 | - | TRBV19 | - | TGTGCCAGTAGTATAAACGACAATAGCAATCAGCCCCAGCATTTT | CASSINDNSNQPQHF
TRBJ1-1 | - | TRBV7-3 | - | TGTGCCAGCAGCTTACAGGGACACTTGAACACTGAAGCTTTCTTT | CASSLQGHLNTEAFF
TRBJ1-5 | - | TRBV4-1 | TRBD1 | TGCGCCAGCAGCCAGCCGGACAGGGGGCAAGGACAGCCCCAGCATTTT | CASSQPDRGQGQPQHF
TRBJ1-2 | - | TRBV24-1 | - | TGTGCCACCAGTGATTGGAAAGGGGCCGGCGGCTACACCTTC | CATSDWKGAGGYTF
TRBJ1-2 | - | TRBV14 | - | TGTGCCAGCAGCTCTAGCCTACAGGGTAACTATGGCTACACCTTC | CASSSSLQGNYGYTF
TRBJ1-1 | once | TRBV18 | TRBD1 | TGTGCCAGCTCTCCCGACAGGGGGTTGACTGAAGCTTTCTTT | CASSPDRGLTEAFF
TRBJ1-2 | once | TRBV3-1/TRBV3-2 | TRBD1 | TGTGCCAGCAGCCATCGGACAGGCTGGGACTATGGCTACACCTTC | CASSHRTGWDYGYTF
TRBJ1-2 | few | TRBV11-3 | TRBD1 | TGTGCCAGCAGCTTCGCAGGGGGCGATGGCTACACCTTC | CASSFAGGDGYTF
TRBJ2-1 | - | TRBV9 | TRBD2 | TGTGCCAGCAGCGTAGCCGCGGGACTACCCGCCAATGAGCAGTTCTTC | CASSVAAGLPANEQFF
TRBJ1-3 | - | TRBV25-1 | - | TGTGCCAGCAGCCCAGGGACTGCTGGAAACACCATATATTTT | CASSPGTAGNTIYF
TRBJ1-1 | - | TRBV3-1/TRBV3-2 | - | TGTGCCAGCAGCCCCGGTTCGGGGGTCACTGAAGCTTTCTTT | CASSPGSGVTEAFF
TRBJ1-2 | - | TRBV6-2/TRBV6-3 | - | TGTGCCAGCAGTTATAGACCAGGGGAACACTATGGCTACACCTTC | CASSYRPGEHYGYTF
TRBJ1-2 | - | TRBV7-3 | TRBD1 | TGTGCCAGCAGCTTCAGCAGGGGGCGGTTGGGACTCTATGGCTACACCTTC | CASSFSRGRLGLYGYTF
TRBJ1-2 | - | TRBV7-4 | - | TGTGCCAGCAGTCACAGTCGTAACTATGGCTACACCTTC | CASSHSRNYGYTF
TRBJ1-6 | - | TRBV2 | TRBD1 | TGTGCCAGCAGTGAGACAGGGAGGAATTCACCCCTCCACTTT | CASSETGRNSPLHF